The 6 T cell receptor beta chains in this list originate from one sample, sequenced in a study of blood T cell repertoires in COVID-19. TCRdb's table, derived via immunoSEQ multiplex PCR, lists solely in-frame clones and lacks some. Of under 85,000 clones listed, under 90% are singletons. Sequenced sample: peripheral blood. The receptor set was obtained from a man aged 45-65 years with COVID-19, enrolled during active disease.

This CDR3 reads CASSYEGHNEQYF. CDR3 bases: TGTGCCAGCAGTTATGAGGGCCACAACGAGCAGTACTTC. This sequence joins TRBV6-2 or TRBV6-3 and TRBJ2-7, with D maybe TRBD2 (5 bases). CDR1 and CDR2 from the germline V gene are MNHEY and SVGEGT. V lost 3 bases to trimming and J lost 5 bases, with 11 bases between them. The CDR3 is 13 residues long.

The chain employs TRBV12-3 or TRBV12-4 and TRBJ1-3; D call uncertain. This CDR3 is built from 13 residues. The V gene lost 6 bases and the J gene lost 1 base, with 7 bases spanning the gap. The CDR3 reads CASSPSSGNTIYF. CDR3 nucleotides: TGTGCCAGCAGCCCTTCTTCTGGAAACACCATATATTTT.

This clone was counted a few times. J is TRBJ2-1 and V is TRBV14; 12 bases line up with TRBD2. CDR1 and CDR2 (germline): SGHDN, FVKESK. Trimming removed 1 base from V and 9 bases from J; junction bases left unmatched: 7. This CDR3 has 16 amino acids. The CDR3 protein is CASSQASGGARFEQFF. CDR3 nucleotides: TGTGCCAGCAGCCAAGCTAGCGGGGGGGCCAGGTTTGAGCAGTTCTTC. Looking up the rest from reference TRBV14 and TRBJ2-1 gives the full variable domain: EAGVTQFPSHSVIEKGQTVTLRCDPISGHDNLYWYRRVMGKEIKFLLHFVKESKQDESGMPNNRFLAERTGGTYSTLKVQPAELEDSGVYFCASSQASGGARFEQFFGPGTRLTVL.

As DNA, the CDR3 is TGTGCCAGCACCTGGGGACAGGGCACCTACAATGAGCAGTTCTTC. It specifies CASTWGQGTYNEQFF. The V call is TRBV6-5, the J call TRBJ2-1; 9 bases agree with TRBD1. J lost 2 bases, V lost 7 bases, and 6 bases had no gene match. Per the germline V gene, CDR1 is MNHEY and CDR2 is SVGAGI. This CDR3 has 15 amino acids.

The chain employs TRBV6-5 and TRBJ1-1, with a tentative D call TRBD1 (5 bases). Germline V CDR1 and CDR2: MNHEY, SVGAGI. This CDR3 has 14 amino acids. V was cut by 7 bases and J by 5 bases, with 17 bases left in between. CDR3 protein: CASTSVGGRTEAFF. The CDR3 nucleotides read TGTGCCAGCACCTCGGTCGGGGGTCGGACTGAAGCTTTCTTT.

This clone has a single count. V is TRBV5-1 and J is TRBJ1-1, with TRBD1 identical over 10 bases. The ends lost 4 bases at V and 0 bases at J; junction bases unmatched: 9. Germline lookup yields CDR1 SGHRS and CDR2 YFSETQ. CDR3 length: 17 amino acids. CDR3 in DNA: TGCGCCAGCAGCGGGTCCGGGACAGGGGCCGTGAACACTGAAGCTTTCTTT. It codes for CASSGSGTGAVNTEAFF.